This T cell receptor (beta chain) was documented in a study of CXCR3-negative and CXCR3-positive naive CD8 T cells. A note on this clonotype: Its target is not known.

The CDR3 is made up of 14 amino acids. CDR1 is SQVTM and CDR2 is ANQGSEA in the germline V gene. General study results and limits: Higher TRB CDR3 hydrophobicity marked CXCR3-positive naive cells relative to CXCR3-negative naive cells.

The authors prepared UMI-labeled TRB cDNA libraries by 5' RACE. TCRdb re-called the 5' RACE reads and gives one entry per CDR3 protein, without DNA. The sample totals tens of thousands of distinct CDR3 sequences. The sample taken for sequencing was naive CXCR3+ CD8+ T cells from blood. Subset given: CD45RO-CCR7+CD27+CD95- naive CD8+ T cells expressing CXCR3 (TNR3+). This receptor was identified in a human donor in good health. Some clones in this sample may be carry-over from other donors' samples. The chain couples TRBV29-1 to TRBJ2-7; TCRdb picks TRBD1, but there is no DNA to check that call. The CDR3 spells CSVFGTGTLYEQYF.